The 28 T cell receptor beta chains below were found in one sample sequenced in a study of cytomegalovirus exposure and HLA in healthy donors. Vbeta (60) and Jbeta (13) primers were used in the PCR. This table comes from immunoSEQ multiplex PCR, and its TCRdb copy is limited to in-frame clones, with some not included. The sample lists 150,000 or so clones, roughly 75% occurring once. Material for sequencing was PBMCs. These receptors all come from a woman in her 50s in good health and CMV-seropositive.

V usage is TRBV7-2 and J usage is TRBJ1-1; D gene ambiguous. Trimming shortened V by 2 bases and J by 0 bases, and 10 bases separated the two germline ends. The V gene's germline CDR1 is SGHTA and CDR2 FQGNSA. This CDR3 spans 15 amino acids. The CDR3 reads CASSLTTPVNTEAFF. CDR3 DNA sequence: TGTGCCAGCAGCTTAACGACACCCGTGAACACTGAAGCTTTCTTT. The complete variable domain, with remaining parts taken from reference TRBV7-2 and TRBJ1-1, reads GAGVSQSPSNKVTEKGKDVELRCDPISGHTALYWYRQSLGQGLEFLIYFQGNSAPDKSGLPSDRFSAERTGGSVSTLTIQRTQQEDSAVYLCASSLTTPVNTEAFFGQGTRLTVV.

The rearrangement joins TRBV25-1 to TRBJ1-2; 9 bases map to TRBD1. V shed 10 bases and J 8 bases; nucleotides not matched to a gene: 11. This CDR3 is built from 13 residues. Germline CDR1 MGHDK, CDR2 SYGVNS. The DNA for the CDR3 is TGTGCCACCCGGGACAGGGAAGGAGGAGGCTACACCTTC. It is translated as CATRDREGGGYTF.

Only one count was recorded for this clone. V usage is TRBV10-1 and J usage is TRBJ2-7, with D perhaps matching TRBD2 (6 bases). The CDR3 consists of 17 residues. Per germline, CDR1 WNHNN and CDR2 SYGVQD (reference sequence). V lost 6 bases, J lost 2 bases, and 23 bases lay in between. DNA of the CDR3: TGCGCCAGCAGGGGGACTTCCCGGGGTAGCGAGGCCTACGAGCAGTACTTC. Protein product: CASRGTSRGSEAYEQYF.

J is TRBJ2-7 and V is TRBV5-5; TRBD2 agrees at 9 bases. Germline assignment: CDR1 SGHKS and CDR2 YYEKEE (reference sequence). The V and J ends lost 0 bases and 4 bases, in that order; junction bases with no gene match: 5. This CDR3 is built from 15 residues. CDR3 sequence: CASSLAGLAGYEQYF. CDR3 nucleotide sequence: TGTGCCAGCAGCTTGGCGGGTCTAGCGGGGTACGAGCAGTACTTC.

This clone was observed a single time. The junction and the germline gene differ at one end; a read error may be behind it. The same CDR3 is also encoded by other DNA sequences in this sample. The genes are TRBV19 and TRBJ1-2; D gene ambiguous. CDR3 length: 14 residues. The germline V gene has CDR1 LNHDA and CDR2 SQIVND (reference sequence). The CDR3 protein is CASSMVPAGVGYTF. In nucleotides, the CDR3 is TGTGCCAGTAGTATGGTCCCGGCAGGTGTAGGCTACACCTTT.

This chain uses TRBV4-1 with TRBJ1-6, with a tentative D call TRBD1 (6 bases). This CDR3 contains 17 residues. Germline lookup yields CDR1 MGHRA and CDR2 YSYEKL. The ends were cut back, 1 base at V and 4 bases at J, with 14 bases in the middle. The CDR3 DNA sequence: TGCGCCAGCAGCCAAGTGGGTGGGACACTGTATAATTCACCCCTCCACTTT. It is translated as CASSQVGGTLYNSPLHF.

The V call is TRBV7-9, the J call TRBJ1-2; no clear D. This CDR3 is 13 amino acids long. Between the trimmed V and J ends, which lost 3 bases and 2 bases, there was a span of 7 bases. The V gene's germline CDR1 is SEHNR and CDR2 FQNEAQ (reference sequence). CDR3 protein: CASSFNSNYGYTF. In DNA form, the CDR3 reads TGTGCCAGCAGCTTCAACAGCAACTATGGCTACACCTTC.

This clone was seen only a few times. V and J are TRBV30 and TRBJ1-1; a weak D match, TRBD1 (6 bases). V lost 3 bases and J 0 bases, leaving 17 bases between the germline ends. This CDR3 is built from 16 residues. CDR1 and CDR2 (germline): GTSNPN, SVGIG (reference sequence). CDR3 region: CAWSGTRFTLNTEAFF. The CDR3 DNA follows: TGTGCCTGGAGCGGGACACGATTTACCTTGAACACTGAAGCTTTCTTT.

The gene calls are TRBV18 and TRBJ2-7, with D possibly TRBD2 on 5 matching bases. The germline gives CDR1 KGHSH, CDR2 LQKENI. Trimming stripped 2 bases from V and 2 bases from J, with 10 bases between. The CDR3 spans 14 residues. CDR3 amino acids: CASSPFGKPYEQYF. In nucleotides, the CDR3 is TGTGCCAGCTCACCATTCGGGAAACCCTACGAGCAGTACTTC.

The V and J genes are TRBV19 and TRBJ1-2; D is uncertain. The CDR3 loop spans 12 amino acids. The germline V and J ends were trimmed by 5 bases and 8 bases, with 12 bases remaining between them. Germline CDR1 reads LNHDA; CDR2 reads SQIVND (reference sequence). Written as DNA, the CDR3 is TGTGCCAGTAGTCCCCTTCGCGCCGGCTACACCTTC. Translation: CASSPLRAGYTF.

This sequence joins TRBV5-1 and TRBJ2-1, with TRBD2 matching 11 bases. Germline lookup yields CDR1 SGHRS and CDR2 YFSETQ. After removal of 4 bases from V and 5 bases from J, the junction contained 5 bases not matched to a gene. This CDR3 has 15 amino acids. The CDR3, as DNA: TGCGCCAGCAGCCCACTAGCGGGGGAGAACAATGAGCAGTTCTTC. It codes for CASSPLAGENNEQFF.

This sequence joins TRBV7-2 and TRBJ2-1; the D gene is possibly TRBD1 (5 bases). Germline V gives CDR1 SGHTA, CDR2 FQGNSA. The CDR3 is made up of 13 amino acids. V was clipped by 11 bases and J by 2 bases, with 13 bases between them. CDR3 region: CAGSRGTYNEQFF. The CDR3 DNA sequence: TGTGCCGGGTCTAGGGGAACCTACAATGAGCAGTTCTTC.

The chain carries TRBV9 and TRBJ2-7; TRBD1 aligns across 11 bases. The CDR3 consists of 16 residues. Per germline, CDR1 SGDLS and CDR2 YYNGEE. Trimming at V came to 0 bases and at J to 6 bases, leaving 8 bases not matched to a gene. This chain's CDR3 is CASSVDSGQGACEQYF. Here the CDR3 DNA reads TGTGCCAGCAGCGTAGATTCAGGACAGGGGGCATGCGAGCAGTACTTC.

Here the CDR3 reads CASSQGQYYGYTF. Written as DNA, the CDR3 is TGTGCCAGCAGCCAAGGACAGTACTATGGCTACACCTTC. V is TRBV14 and J is TRBJ1-2, with D tentatively TRBD1 (5 bases). Germline assignment: CDR1 SGHDN and CDR2 FVKESK. The V and J ends lost 1 base and 3 bases respectively, with 6 bases between them. The CDR3 runs 13 residues.

The chain uses TRBV25-1 and TRBJ2-2; D is possibly TRBD2 (5 bases). The germline V gene has CDR1 MGHDK and CDR2 SYGVNS. CDR3 size: 16 residues. V lost 3 bases and J lost 2, with 13 bases in between. This CDR3 reads CASSDAGHQNTGELFF. CDR3 bases: TGTGCCAGCAGTGATGCGGGCCACCAAAACACCGGGGAGCTGTTTTTT. The whole variable domain, filled in from reference TRBV25-1 and TRBJ2-2, reads EADIYQTPRYLVIGTGKKITLECSQTMGHDKMYWYQQDPGMELHLIHYSYGVNSTEKGDLSSESTVSRIRTEHFPLTLESARPSHTSQYLCASSDAGHQNTGELFFGEGSRLTVL.

This chain links TRBV2 with TRBJ2-1; D not certain. This CDR3 region has 11 residues. Germline V gene lookup returns CDR1 SNHLY and CDR2 FYNNEI. Trimming shortened V by 4 bases and J by 8 bases, and 6 bases separated the two germline ends. CDR3 in DNA: TGTGCCAGCAGTGTCCTAGATGAGCAGTTCTTC. It yields the protein CASSVLDEQFF.

This rearrangement joins TRBV5-4 to TRBJ2-1, with TRBD2 identical over 10 bases. In germline, CDR1 is SGHNT, CDR2 YYREEE (reference sequence). The CDR3 covers 16 residues. Trimming cost V 0 bases and J 3 bases; bases outside gene matches: 3. CDR3 sequence (DNA): TGTGCCAGCAGCTTGGAACAGCGGGGGGGCTACAATGAGCAGTTCTTC. Translating gives CASSLEQRGGYNEQFF. Full variable domain (missing parts from reference TRBV5-4 and TRBJ2-1): ETGVTQSPTHLIKTRGQQVTLRCSSQSGHNTVSWYQQALGQGPQFIFQYYREEENGRGNFPPRFSGLQFPNYSSELNVNALELDDSALYLCASSLEQRGGYNEQFFGPGTRLTVL.

This sequence joins TRBV19 and TRBJ2-1; 9 bases fit TRBD2. The CDR3 covers 15 residues. Germline CDR1 reads LNHDA; CDR2 reads SQIVND (reference sequence). After removal of 9 bases from V and 6 bases from J, the junction contained 12 bases not matched to a gene. In DNA, the CDR3 is TGTGCCAGCGCCACCACTAGCGGGTACGGCAATGAGCAGTTCTTC. It is translated as CASATTSGYGNEQFF.

This chain uses TRBV15 with TRBJ1-5; possibly TRBD1 for D (5 bases). The CDR3 runs 15 residues. V was clipped by 3 bases and J by 1 base, with 10 bases between them. Germline V CDR1 and CDR2: LNHNV, YYDKDF (reference sequence). The CDR3 nucleotides read TGTGCCACCAGCAGGGACACCTCCAGCAATCAGCCCCAGCATTTT. It translates to CATSRDTSSNQPQHF. Using reference TRBV15 and TRBJ1-5 for the parts outside the CDR3, the full variable domain is DAMVIQNPRYQVTQFGKPVTLSCSQTLNHNVMYWYQQKSSQAPKLLFHYYDKDFNNEADTPDNFQSRRPNTSFCFLDIRSPGLGDTAMYLCATSRDTSSNQPQHFGDGTRLSIL.

Only one count was recorded for this clone. The chain combines TRBV11-2 with TRBJ2-5, with D maybe TRBD2 (6 bases). The DNA end favors TRBJ2-7, so the J call may be wrong. This CDR3 has 15 amino acids. CDR1 is SGHAT, CDR2 FQNNGV, per germline. CDR3 amino acids: CASTLVGGDSYEQYF. The CDR3 nucleotides are TGTGCCAGCACATTGGTCGGCGGGGACTCCTACGAGCAGTACTTC.

The chain recombines TRBV11-2 with TRBJ2-3; 9 nucleotides align to TRBD1. Germline trimming cut 1 base from V and 2 bases from J; bases unmatched to any gene: 4. The CDR3 totals 16 residues. CDR1 and CDR2 (germline): SGHAT, FQNNGV. Here the CDR3 reads CASSLAGTGITDTQYF. The CDR3 nucleotides are TGTGCCAGCAGCTTAGCCGGGACAGGGATCACAGATACGCAGTATTTT.

The chain is built from TRBV7-2 and TRBJ1-6; TRBD1 might be the D (6 bases). This CDR3 is built from 19 residues. Germline V gives CDR1 SGHTA, CDR2 FQGNSA. V shed 4 bases and J shed 4 bases, with 23 bases lying between them. The chain's CDR3 is CASSSPDSVPVGYNSPLHF. DNA of the CDR3: TGTGCCAGCAGCTCCCCGGACAGCGTCCCGGTGGGGTATAATTCACCCCTCCACTTT. Supplemented by reference TRBV7-2 and TRBJ1-6, the full variable domain reads GAGVSQSPSNKVTEKGKDVELRCDPISGHTALYWYRQSLGQGLEFLIYFQGNSAPDKSGLPSDRFSAERTGGSVSTLTIQRTQQEDSAVYLCASSSPDSVPVGYNSPLHFGNGTRLTVT.

The J gene is TRBJ2-3, the V gene TRBV5-1, with 10 bases fitting TRBD1. CDR3 size: 16 residues. Germline CDR1 reads SGHRS; CDR2 reads YFSETQ. After removal of 0 bases from V and 2 bases from J, the junction contained 3 bases not matched to a gene. Written as DNA, the CDR3 is TGCGCCAGCAGCTTGGAGGGACAGGGGACCACAGATACGCAGTATTTT. Translated: CASSLEGQGTTDTQYF.

The CDR3 DNA is TGTGCCAGCAGCTGGACAGGGGGCATGGGACAGCCCCAGCATTTT. Translated, it gives CASSWTGGMGQPQHF. This chain joins TRBV5-6 and TRBJ1-5, with 11 bases lining up with TRBD1. The CDR3 is made up of 15 amino acids. Germline CDR1 SGHDT, CDR2 YYEEEE. Unmatched junction bases numbered 6, after V lost 3 bases and J lost 7 bases.

This clone was recorded a few times. The CDR3 nucleotides are TGTGCCAGCAGCACCACAGGGGTCACTGAAGCTTTCTTT. Protein: CASSTTGVTEAFF. This chain connects TRBV9 to TRBJ1-1, with 7 bases that match TRBD1. The CDR3 is made up of 13 amino acids. Germline V gives CDR1 SGDLS, CDR2 YYNGEE. Losses at the gene ends were 4 bases for V and 4 bases for J; bases not matched to a gene: 4.

This sequence joins TRBV19 and TRBJ2-1; the D is unclear. This CDR3 contains 14 residues. V was pared by 4 bases and J by 0 bases, with 7 bases between. The V gene's germline CDR1 is LNHDA and CDR2 SQIVND (reference sequence). Here the CDR3 reads CASSTSSSYNEQFF. CDR3 sequence (DNA): TGTGCCAGTAGTACTTCGAGCTCCTACAATGAGCAGTTCTTC.

J is TRBJ1-5 and V is TRBV4-2, with a weak D call TRBD1 (6 bases). Trimming took off 0 bases at V and 9 bases at J, with 18 bases between the two ends. Germline V CDR1 and CDR2: LGHNA, YNFKEQ. There are 16 residues in the CDR3. This chain's CDR3 is CASSQDTGSGSAPQHF. CDR3 bases: TGTGCCAGCAGCCAAGATACAGGGAGCGGATCAGCGCCCCAGCATTTT.

This clone was recorded a few times. V gene TRBV2 combines with J gene TRBJ2-5, with 9 bases lining up with TRBD1. With V trimmed by 6 bases and J by 5 bases, 4 bases remained unmatched. There are 13 residues in the CDR3. Germline V gene lookup returns CDR1 SNHLY and CDR2 FYNNEI. CDR3 sequence: CASSVDRGETQYF. CDR3 sequence (DNA): TGTGCCAGCAGCGTTGACAGGGGGGAGACCCAGTACTTC.